The source of this TCR beta chain is a study of blood T cell repertoires in COVID-19. As for the study in general: PBMCs, B-cell-depleted T cells, or T cells were the source of the cDNA or gDNA that made up the material.

This clone appeared a few times. As originally analysed: Reference gene primer amplification yielded estimated nucleated cell counts. The repertoire was sequenced with immunoSEQ multiplex PCR; TCRdb's copy has only in-frame clones and lacks some. The DNA was the basis for D and trimming; V, J and clone size are from that table. This table holds roughly 84,000 clones, roughly 76% found once. The germline V gene encodes CDR1 SGHTA and CDR2 FQGNSA. The CDR3 is 13 residues long. Losses at the gene ends were 7 bases for V and 7 bases for J; bases not matched to a gene: 2. The source of this sequence is a woman aged 45-65 years with acute or convalescent COVID-19. Specimen: peripheral blood. The V call is TRBV7-2, the J call TRBJ2-2; TRBD2 matches at 11 bases. CDR3 nucleotides: TGTGCCAGCAAGACTAGCGGGATCGGGGAGCTGTTTTTT. Its protein product is CASKTSGIGELFF.